This TCR beta chain was observed in a study of human T cells and chemical hapten exposure. The time point: patch test 1, 2 weeks after DPC sensitization. The treatment is: therapeutic diphenylcyclopropenone sensitization with weekly scalp DPC. Blood draws came first, before each patch test. Whole blood, unfractionated, served as the material for total RNA extraction. There are a few counts of this clonotype. Via MiXCR, TCRdb re-called the RACE reads, giving one row per CDR3 protein. The sample includes over 85,000 distinct CDR3 sequences, around 11% of them seen just once. Germline CDR1 and CDR2: DFQATT and SNEGSKA (reference sequence). Trimming took 7 bases from V and 2 from J, leaving 17 bases between them. This CDR3 contains 14 residues.

Sequencing was performed on whole blood, taken in connection with sensitization to the hapten diphenylcyclopropenone (DPC). The chain carries TRBV20-1 and TRBJ2-5; D may be TRBD1 or TRBD2 (5 bases each). The receptor comes from a woman aged 40 to 55 with alopecia areata. Some clones in this sample may be carry-over from other donors' samples. The CDR3 loop is CSVPGWGSQETQYF. CDR3 in DNA: TGCAGTGTCCCGGGGTGGGGCAGTCAAGAGACCCAGTACTTC.